These 30 T cell receptor beta chains came from one sample sequenced in a study of T-cell reconstitution after alpha-beta-depleted transplantation in children. The TCRbeta library was prepared with unique molecular identifiers. MiXCR was run by TCRdb on the PCR reads, yielding one entry per CDR3 protein. The sample lists about 610,000 distinct CDR3 sequences, 20% to 30% occurring once. Sequencing used PBMCs, obtained before TCRalphabeta/CD19-depleted stem cell transplant. These receptor sequences come from a boy in the first two years of life with Wiskott-Aldrich syndrome, due to receive a stem cell transplant.

This clonotype was observed once. The rearrangement joins TRBV24-1 to TRBJ1-5, with 7 nucleotides matching TRBD1. This CDR3 is built from 17 residues. CDR1 and CDR2 from the germline V gene are KGHDR and SFDVKD. V trimming: 7 bases; J trimming: 4 bases; junction bases outside the gene matches: 15. The CDR3 nucleotides read TGTGCCACCAGCCTACCTCGAGTACAGGGGAAAAATCAGCCCCAGCATTTT. This translates into CATSLPRVQGKNQPQHF.

The V gene is TRBV15, the J gene TRBJ2-4, with 11 positions matching TRBD2. V dropped 4 bases and J dropped 6; count of bases not matched to a gene: 5. In germline, CDR1 is LNHNV, CDR2 YYDKDF (reference sequence). CDR3 size: 15 residues. The CDR3 coding sequence is TGTGCCACCAGCATAAACCTAGCGGGAGGAAACATTCAGTACTTC. Encoded protein: CATSINLAGGNIQYF.

V usage is TRBV20-1 and J usage is TRBJ1-1; D may be TRBD1 (5 bases). CDR3 size: 14 residues. Trimming stripped 6 bases from V and 0 bases from J, with 14 bases between. Germline lookup yields CDR1 DFQATT and CDR2 SNEGSKA (reference sequence). CDR3 coding DNA: TGCAGTGCCCAAAGACAGAGTATGAACACTGAAGCTTTCTTT. Its protein is CSAQRQSMNTEAFF.

The sample holds a few counts of this clonotype. This chain uses TRBV5-1 with TRBJ2-1, with D uncertain. Germline CDR1 reads SGHRS; CDR2 reads YFSETQ. The CDR3 runs to 17 residues. V lost 0 bases to trimming and J lost 5 bases, with 18 bases between them. Here the CDR3 reads CASSLVGFGSEDNEQFF. CDR3 nucleotide sequence: TGCGCCAGCAGCTTGGTGGGCTTCGGATCCGAGGACAATGAGCAGTTCTTC.

In this sample, this clonotype turned up a few times. The gene calls are TRBV2 and TRBJ2-1; perhaps TRBD1 as D (6 bases). This CDR3 contains 13 residues. V lost 3 bases and J 10 bases, leaving 13 bases between the germline ends. CDR1 and CDR2 from the germline V gene are SNHLY and FYNNEI. For the CDR3, the DNA is TGTGCCAGCAGTGACAGGGACAAAATAGAGCAGTTCTTC. This encodes CASSDRDKIEQFF.

The CDR3: CASSLEGTSGGWSTDTQYF. CDR3 nucleotide sequence: TGCGCCAGCAGCTTGGAGGGGACTAGCGGGGGCTGGAGCACAGATACGCAGTATTTT. The rearrangement uses TRBV5-1 and TRBJ2-3, with TRBD2 matching 14 bases. The CDR3 length is 19 residues. Germline CDR1 SGHRS, CDR2 YFSETQ. The trim removed 0 bases at V and 0 bases at J, leaving 6 bases unmatched.

This clonotype was seen a handful of times. The V call is TRBV11-2, the J call TRBJ2-2; 8 bases fit TRBD1. The J segment lost 1 base and the V segment lost 7 bases, leaving 5 bases of the junction unmatched. Germline CDR1 SGHAT, CDR2 FQNNGV. This CDR3 has 15 amino acids. This chain's CDR3 is CASNRQGLNTGELFF. CDR3 DNA: TGTGCCAGCAACCGACAGGGGTTGAACACCGGGGAGCTGTTTTTT.

This clonotype was counted a few times. The chain uses TRBV12-3 or TRBV12-4 and TRBJ2-1; 12 nucleotides match TRBD2. CDR3 size: 18 residues. V gave up 6 bases and J gave up 0 bases; unmatched junction bases: 9. CDR3 sequence reads: CASSSGTSGLSSYNEQFF. CDR3 bases: TGTGCCAGCAGCTCCGGGACTAGCGGGTTGAGCTCCTACAATGAGCAGTTCTTC.

The CDR3 sequence: CASSETGRYTF. CDR3 DNA: TGTGCCAGCAGTGAGACAGGGCGGTACACCTTC. The V call is TRBV2, the J call TRBJ1-2; 7 nucleotides line up with TRBD1. The V and J ends lost 3 bases and 11 bases, in that order; junction bases with no gene match: 3. CDR1 and CDR2 from the germline V gene are SNHLY and FYNNEI. The length of the CDR3 is 11 residues. The full variable domain, its missing parts supplied by reference TRBV2 and TRBJ1-2, is EPEVTQTPSHQVTQMGQEVILRCVPISNHLYFYWYRQILGQKVEFLVSFYNNEISEKSEIFDDQFSVERPDGSNFTLKIRSTKLEDSAMYFCASSETGRYTFGSGTRLTVV.

The chain joins TRBV5-1 to TRBJ1-1; 10 bases are shared with TRBD1. Germline CDR1 is SGHRS and CDR2 is YFSETQ. The CDR3 covers 14 residues. V trimming: 4 bases; J trimming: 4 bases; junction bases outside the gene matches: 4. The CDR3: CASSLGTGVTEAFF. CDR3 nucleotide sequence: TGCGCCAGCAGCCTCGGGACAGGGGTCACTGAAGCTTTCTTT. The complete variable domain, with remaining parts taken from reference TRBV5-1 and TRBJ1-1, reads KAGVTQTPRYLIKTRGQQVTLSCSPISGHRSVSWYQQTPGQGLQFLFEYFSETQRNKGNFPGRFSGRQFSNSRSEMNVSTLELGDSALYLCASSLGTGVTEAFFGQGTRLTVV.

The chain employs TRBV5-1 and TRBJ2-1; 9 positions match TRBD2. The CDR3 loop spans 16 amino acids. V was pared by 0 bases and J by 7 bases, with 8 bases of the junction left unmatched. Germline loops: CDR1 SGHRS, CDR2 YFSETQ. CDR3 residues: CASSLGNLAGTNEQFF. The CDR3 DNA sequence: TGCGCCAGCAGCTTGGGTAACCTAGCGGGGACGAATGAGCAGTTCTTC.

The V call is TRBV20-1, the J call TRBJ1-4; 9 positions match TRBD1. CDR1 is DFQATT and CDR2 is SNEGSKA in the germline V gene (reference sequence). This CDR3 has 13 amino acids. Losses at the gene ends were 4 bases for V and 8 bases for J; bases not matched to a gene: 5. CDR3 bases: TGCAGTGCTACGGGGACAGGGCTGGAAAAACTGTTTTTT. Its protein is CSATGTGLEKLFF.

Only a few counts were recorded for this clonotype. The rearrangement links TRBV4-2 to TRBJ2-6; TRBD1 aligns across 7 bases. J was trimmed by 0 bases and V by 1 base; bases with no gene match: 3. The CDR3 covers 17 residues. CDR1 is LGHNA and CDR2 is YNFKEQ in the germline V gene. In DNA form, the CDR3 reads TGTGCCAGCAGCCAAGCTAACAGGGGCTCTGGGGCCAACGTCCTGACTTTC. Encoded protein: CASSQANRGSGANVLTF.

The rearrangement uses TRBV7-6 and TRBJ2-1; 7 positions agree with TRBD2. V lost 0 bases, J lost 0 bases, and 5 bases stayed unmatched. The germline CDR1 and CDR2 sequences are SGHVS and FNYEAQ. The CDR3 is made up of 17 amino acids. The CDR3 region has the DNA TGTGCCAGCAGCTTAGCTACTAGCGTGATCTCCTACAATGAGCAGTTCTTC. The encoded protein is CASSLATSVISYNEQFF.

This clonotype was seen only once. This chain links TRBV5-1 with TRBJ2-1, with 9 positions matching TRBD2. V was clipped by 4 bases and J by 3 bases; unmatched bases: 5. The CDR3 sequence is 15 residues long. Germline V gives CDR1 SGHRS, CDR2 YFSETQ. The CDR3 reads CASSHGLANYNEQFF. CDR3 in DNA: TGCGCCAGCAGCCACGGACTAGCGAACTACAATGAGCAGTTCTTC.

The rearrangement uses TRBV2 and TRBJ2-1, with 8 nucleotides matching TRBD2. V was pared by 6 bases and J by 8 bases, with 18 bases of the junction left unmatched. Germline lookup yields CDR1 SNHLY and CDR2 FYNNEI. This CDR3 comprises 17 residues. Here the CDR3 DNA reads TGTGCCAGCAGCAGGGCTAAGCGGGGGAATTTCGTACATGAGCAGTTCTTC. It encodes CASSRAKRGNFVHEQFF.

The CDR3 loop reads CASSLAGMTEEKLFF. In nucleotides, the CDR3 is TGTGCCAGCAGCTTAGCAGGGATGACGGAAGAAAAACTGTTTTTT. The V and J genes are TRBV11-3 and TRBJ1-4; a weak D match, TRBD1 (5 bases). The V and J ends lost 1 base and 8 bases respectively, with 14 bases between them. Germline CDR1 and CDR2: SGHNT and YENEEA. The CDR3 covers 15 residues.

This chain connects TRBV11-2 to TRBJ2-4; D might be TRBD2 (6 bases). CDR3 size: 13 residues. Germline V gene sequence: CDR1 SGHAT, CDR2 FQNNGV. V lost 3 bases, J lost 9 bases, and 12 bases lay in between. The CDR3 region has the DNA TGTGCCAGCAGCTTCGCGGGGCTGAGCATTCAGTACTTC. This sequence encodes CASSFAGLSIQYF.

The table lists this clonotype with a count of one. J is TRBJ2-2 and V is TRBV7-7, with D possibly matching TRBD1 (7 bases). The V end lost 5 bases, the J end lost 7 bases, and 20 bases lay between the germline ends. The CDR3 consists of 16 residues. Germline assignment: CDR1 SSHAT and CDR2 FNYEAQ (reference sequence). CDR3 amino acids: CASSLSSRQGGGELFF. The CDR3, as DNA: TGTGCCAGCAGCCTTTCTAGTCGACAGGGAGGCGGGGAGCTGTTTTTT.

The J gene is TRBJ2-1, the V gene TRBV5-5, with D unresolved. Trimming pared 6 bases from V and 0 bases from J, leaving 10 bases between. Germline lookup yields CDR1 SGHKS and CDR2 YYEKEE (reference sequence). This CDR3 is built from 14 residues. The CDR3 bases are TGTGCCAGCACCTTAAGGGACTCCTACAATGAGCAGTTCTTC. Residues: CASTLRDSYNEQFF. Full variable domain (rest looked up from reference TRBV5-5 and TRBJ2-1): DAGVTQSPTHLIKTRGQQVTLRCSPISGHKSVSWYQQVLGQGPQFIFQYYEKEERGRGNFPDRFSARQFPNYSSELNVNALLLGDSALYLCASTLRDSYNEQFFGPGTRLTVL.

This clonotype has a handful of counts. The chain carries TRBV7-2 and TRBJ1-1; D is perhaps TRBD1 (5 bases). Trimming took 7 bases from V and 4 from J, leaving 13 bases between them. Germline V gives CDR1 SGHTA, CDR2 FQGNSA. The CDR3 is 13 residues long. The CDR3 loop reads CASILMGGTEAFF. The CDR3 bases are TGTGCCAGCATCCTAATGGGGGGCACTGAAGCTTTCTTT.

The chain links TRBV4-2 to TRBJ1-3, with D hard to call. Germline V gives CDR1 LGHNA, CDR2 YNFKEQ. CDR3 size: 15 residues. The germline V and J ends were trimmed by 1 base and 0 bases, with 7 bases remaining between them. The CDR3 spells CASSQGEYSGNTIYF. DNA for the CDR3: TGTGCCAGCAGCCAAGGAGAGTACTCTGGAAACACCATATATTTT.

In its sample, this clonotype was seen a few times. The CDR3 DNA sequence: TGCAGCGTTGGGACAGCGGCTAAGAGCTACGAGCAGTACTTC. This codes for CSVGTAAKSYEQYF. The chain employs TRBV29-1 and TRBJ2-7; TRBD1 might be the D (6 bases). CDR3 size: 14 residues. CDR1 and CDR2 from the germline V gene are SQVTM and ANQGSEA. Deletions cut 4 bases from V and 3 bases from J, with 16 bases between.

The chain has TRBV3-1 and TRBJ2-1; D remains unclear. Deletions cut 0 bases from V and 8 bases from J, with 20 bases between. The CDR3 is 17 residues long. Germline V lookup: CDR1 LGHDT, CDR2 YNNKEL (reference sequence). This CDR3 is CASSQDVSRTRSHEQFF. CDR3 DNA: TGTGCCAGCAGCCAAGATGTTAGCCGAACCCGGAGCCATGAGCAGTTCTTC.

The J gene is TRBJ1-1, the V gene TRBV18, with D unclear. This CDR3 has 16 residues. Trimming pared 4 bases from V and 4 bases from J, leaving 19 bases between. Per the germline V gene, CDR1 is KGHSH and CDR2 is LQKENI. The CDR3 here is CASSLYAGPMGTEAFF. CDR3 nucleotide sequence: TGTGCCAGCTCACTTTATGCAGGACCTATGGGCACTGAAGCTTTCTTT.

The sample holds a few counts of this clonotype. The chain joins TRBV20-1 to TRBJ2-1; 9 bases map to TRBD2. This CDR3 is built from 13 residues. Germline loops: CDR1 DFQATT, CDR2 SNEGSKA (reference sequence). J gave up 10 bases and V 6 bases, and 10 bases lay outside the gene matches. The CDR3 sequence is CSASSLAGREQFF. CDR3 in DNA: TGCAGTGCCAGTAGCCTAGCGGGAAGGGAGCAGTTCTTC.

The V and J genes are TRBV20-1 and TRBJ2-1; no clear D. The CDR3 sequence is 15 residues long. Germline CDR1 DFQATT, CDR2 SNEGSKA (reference sequence). Trimming pared 3 bases from V and 2 bases from J, leaving 14 bases between. The CDR3: CSASVPWRAYNEQFF. The CDR3 region has the DNA TGCAGTGCTAGTGTCCCCTGGCGCGCCTACAATGAGCAGTTCTTC.

This clonotype was counted a few times. This sequence joins TRBV6-5 and TRBJ2-7, with 11 bases matching TRBD1. The ends lost 1 base at V and 6 bases at J; junction bases unmatched: 2. The CDR3 consists of 14 residues. Germline V lookup: CDR1 MNHEY, CDR2 SVGAGI. CDR3 DNA sequence: TGTGCCAGCAGTTACTTGGACAGGGGGCTCGAGCAGTACTTC. Residues: CASSYLDRGLEQYF.

J is TRBJ2-4 and V is TRBV5-1; possibly TRBD1 for D (5 bases). The CDR3 spans 16 residues. Trimming left V 0 bases short and J 1 base short, with 11 bases between. Per the germline V gene, CDR1 is SGHRS and CDR2 is YFSETQ. The CDR3 loop is CASSLVQGFAKNIQYF. The CDR3 coding sequence is TGCGCCAGCAGCTTGGTTCAGGGTTTTGCCAAAAACATTCAGTACTTC.

J is TRBJ2-5 and V is TRBV28; the D gene is possibly TRBD1 (5 bases). Germline CDR1 and CDR2: MDHEN and SYDVKM. The CDR3 spans 13 residues. V lost 6 bases and J 1 base, leaving 9 bases between the germline ends. In nucleotides, the CDR3 is TGTGCCAGCAGCCGACAGTTCCAAGAGACCCAGTACTTC. Encoded protein: CASSRQFQETQYF.